Here is one T cell receptor (beta chain) with its context. Antigen specificity is unknown. The data were taken from a study of cytomegalovirus exposure and HLA in healthy donors. Study details: Around 80 million unique TCR sequences came from HLA-typed donors in an early release.

Vbeta (60) and Jbeta (13) primers were used in the PCR. Some clones are missing from TCRdb's copy, which holds only in-frame ones; the method was immunoSEQ multiplex PCR. The top ten hold roughly 2.1% of the sample, which has around 150,000 clones, roughly 80% seen once. Overall study findings and caveats: The study recorded 150 to 200 TCR beta chains that were cytomegalovirus-associated. With later analysis, a missense DCLRE1C variant became linked to TCR beta V- and J-gene trimming. In vitro checks showed that a few CMV-associated chains really do target CMV antigens.

The V gene's germline CDR1 is SGHDT and CDR2 YYEEEE. The ends lost 2 bases at V and 2 bases at J; junction bases unmatched: 4. CDR3 length equals 16 residues. The chain has TRBV5-6 and TRBJ2-7, with TRBD2 matching over 13 bases. This clonotype originated in a middle-aged man in good health and CMV-seropositive. Material for sequencing was PBMCs. The CDR3 loop is CASSLRTSGGAYEQYF. CDR3 coding DNA: TGTGCCAGCAGCTTAAGGACTAGCGGGGGAGCCTACGAGCAGTACTTC.